This is a list of T cell receptor beta chains from one sample in a study of STAT5B mutations in CD4+ large granular lymphocyte leukemia. The protocol was immunoSEQ multiplex PCR, while the TCRdb copy is restricted to in-frame clones and leaves out a portion. Here the sample spans about 48,000 clones, roughly three quarters being singletons. The specimen was CD4+ T cells from blood buffy coats. Every receptor here comes from a human donor in good health. Both conserved end residues are part of each CDR3. D genes are given only for firm matches. Size is omitted from some rows. Given values are once, few, many or a class for expanded clones.

V gene: TRBV27; D gene: .; J gene: TRBJ1-6; clone size: .; CDR3 length: 13; CDR3 protein: CASRPGVNSPLHF; CDR3 DNA: TGTGCCAGCAGGCCGGGAGTCAATTCACCCCTCCACTTT
V gene: TRBV6-6; D gene: .; J gene: TRBJ2-5; clone size: once; CDR3 length: 12; CDR3 protein: CASSYRGETQYF; CDR3 DNA: TGTGCCAGCAGTTACAGGGGGGAGACCCAGTACTTC
V gene: TRBV7-8; D gene: .; J gene: TRBJ2-3; clone size: .; CDR3 length: 16; CDR3 protein: CASSWEQGSGTDTQYF; CDR3 DNA: TGTGCCAGCAGCTGGGAACAAGGCTCAGGCACAGATACGCAGTATTTT
V gene: TRBV18; D gene: .; J gene: TRBJ2-3; clone size: once; CDR3 length: 13; CDR3 protein: CASSPFEVDTQYF; CDR3 DNA: TGTGCCAGCTCACCGTTTGAAGTTGATACGCAGTATTTT
V gene: TRBV7-9; D gene: TRBD1; J gene: TRBJ1-1; clone size: few; CDR3 length: 13; CDR3 protein: CASSSGGAGEAFF; CDR3 DNA: TGTGCCAGCAGCTCAGGGGGGGCGGGTGAAGCTTTCTTT
V gene: TRBV27; D gene: .; J gene: TRBJ2-2; clone size: .; CDR3 length: 14; CDR3 protein: CASRVGGPPGELFF; CDR3 DNA: TGTGCCAGCAGGGTGGGGGGGCCCCCCGGGGAGCTGTTTTTT
V gene: TRBV6-5; D gene: .; J gene: TRBJ1-2; clone size: .; CDR3 length: 12; CDR3 protein: CASTQGGYGYTF; CDR3 DNA: TGTGCCAGCACCCAAGGAGGGTATGGCTACACCTTC
V gene: TRBV18; D gene: TRBD1; J gene: TRBJ1-1; clone size: .; CDR3 length: 13; CDR3 protein: CASSPDRVGEAFF; CDR3 DNA: TGTGCCAGCTCACCTGACAGGGTTGGTGAAGCTTTCTTT
V gene: TRBV10-3; D gene: .; J gene: TRBJ2-5; clone size: .; CDR3 length: 11; CDR3 protein: CAISVQETQYF; CDR3 DNA: TGTGCCATCAGTGTCCAAGAGACCCAGTACTTC
V gene: TRBV28; D gene: .; J gene: TRBJ1-1; clone size: few; CDR3 length: 12; CDR3 protein: CASSFMDIEAFF; CDR3 DNA: TGTGCCAGCAGTTTTATGGATATCGAAGCTTTCTTT
V gene: TRBV30; D gene: TRBD1; J gene: TRBJ2-1; clone size: .; CDR3 length: 13; CDR3 protein: CAWSQGVVAEQFF; CDR3 DNA: TGTGCCTGGTCACAGGGGGTTGTGGCTGAGCAGTTCTTC
V gene: TRBV28; D gene: TRBD1; J gene: TRBJ1-5; clone size: few; CDR3 length: 16; CDR3 protein: CASSRTGGFDNQPQHF; CDR3 DNA: TGTGCCAGCAGTCGAACAGGGGGCTTTGACAATCAGCCCCAGCATTTT
V gene: TRBV18; D gene: .; J gene: TRBJ1-1; clone size: few; CDR3 length: 13; CDR3 protein: CASSPLRESEAFF; CDR3 DNA: TGTGCCAGCTCACCACTCAGGGAGAGTGAAGCTTTCTTT
V gene: TRBV4-2; D gene: TRBD1; J gene: TRBJ1-2; clone size: .; CDR3 length: 14; CDR3 protein: CASSQFTTTGAVDF; CDR3 DNA: TGTGCCAGCAGCCAATTCACAACGACAGGGGCTGTCGACTTC
V gene: TRBV7-3; D gene: .; J gene: TRBJ1-1; clone size: .; CDR3 length: 14; CDR3 protein: CASSIGQSNTEAFF; CDR3 DNA: TGTGCCAGCAGCATAGGACAGTCGAACACTGAAGCTTTCTTT
V gene: TRBV6-6; D gene: .; J gene: TRBJ2-1; clone size: once; CDR3 length: 16; CDR3 protein: CASSYPESGSYNEQFF; CDR3 DNA: TGTGCCAGCAGTTACCCCGAATCGGGCTCCTACAATGAGCAGTTCTTC
V gene: TRBV29-1; D gene: TRBD1; J gene: TRBJ1-5; clone size: medium-sized; CDR3 length: 13; CDR3 protein: CSVEEDRYQPQHF; CDR3 DNA: TGCAGCGTTGAAGAGGACAGGTATCAGCCCCAGCATTTT
V gene: TRBV6-6; D gene: .; J gene: TRBJ1-4; clone size: .; CDR3 length: 15; CDR3 protein: CASSYISATNEKLFF; CDR3 DNA: .
V gene: TRBV6-5; D gene: .; J gene: TRBJ1-3; clone size: .; CDR3 length: 14; CDR3 protein: CASSYSAQGGTIYF; CDR3 DNA: TGTGCCAGCAGTTACTCGGCACAGGGAGGCACCATATATTTT
V gene: TRBV6-6; D gene: TRBD1; J gene: TRBJ1-4; clone size: once; CDR3 length: 14; CDR3 protein: CASRGGTGDEKLFF; CDR3 DNA: TGTGCCAGCAGGGGCGGGACAGGGGATGAAAAACTGTTTTTT
V gene: TRBV6-5; D gene: .; J gene: TRBJ1-5; clone size: .; CDR3 length: 15; CDR3 protein: CASRSGLVGNQPQHF; CDR3 DNA: TGTGCCAGCAGGTCGGGTTTGGTGGGCAATCAGCCCCAGCATTTT
V gene: TRBV7-9; D gene: TRBD1; J gene: TRBJ1-5; clone size: .; CDR3 length: 17; CDR3 protein: CASSLVLTTGSDQPQHF; CDR3 DNA: TGTGCCAGCAGCTTAGTCTTAACGACAGGGAGCGATCAGCCCCAGCATTTT
V gene: TRBV5-1; D gene: TRBD2; J gene: TRBJ2-5; clone size: .; CDR3 length: 14; CDR3 protein: CASSSTSGGETQYF; CDR3 DNA: TGCGCCAGCAGCTCAACTAGCGGGGGTGAGACCCAGTACTTC
V gene: TRBV6-5; D gene: .; J gene: TRBJ2-5; clone size: .; CDR3 length: 16; CDR3 protein: CASSYSRSGAKETQYF; CDR3 DNA: TGTGCCAGCAGTTACTCGCGATCGGGGGCAAAAGAGACCCAGTACTTC
V gene: TRBV18; D gene: .; J gene: TRBJ1-2; clone size: .; CDR3 length: 13; CDR3 protein: CASSQGDLWGYTF; CDR3 DNA: TGTGCCAGCTCACAGGGGGACCTATGGGGCTACACCTTC
V gene: TRBV2; D gene: .; J gene: TRBJ2-5; clone size: .; CDR3 length: 12; CDR3 protein: CASTGQVKTQYF; CDR3 DNA: TGTGCCTCAACAGGTCAGGTGAAGACCCAGTACTTC
V gene: TRBV9; D gene: .; J gene: TRBJ2-1; clone size: .; CDR3 length: 16; CDR3 protein: CASSALGGLSYNEQFF; CDR3 DNA: TGTGCCAGCAGCGCCTTGGGGGGGCTATCCTACAATGAGCAGTTCTTC
V gene: TRBV19; D gene: TRBD1; J gene: TRBJ1-5; clone size: medium-sized; CDR3 length: 13; CDR3 protein: CASEDRGLGPQHF; CDR3 DNA: TGTGCCAGCGAGGACAGGGGATTGGGGCCCCAGCATTTT
V gene: TRBV5-3; D gene: .; J gene: TRBJ2-3; clone size: .; CDR3 length: 14; CDR3 protein: CARSLAWVADTQYF; CDR3 DNA: TGTGCCAGAAGCTTGGCCTGGGTTGCAGATACGCAGTATTTT
V gene: TRBV7-2; D gene: TRBD1; J gene: TRBJ1-5; clone size: .; CDR3 length: 15; CDR3 protein: CASSLDRGQGQPQHF; CDR3 DNA: TGTGCCAGCAGCTTAGACAGGGGACAAGGTCAGCCCCAGCATTTT
V gene: TRBV5-4; D gene: .; J gene: TRBJ1-4; clone size: medium-sized; CDR3 length: 16; CDR3 protein: CASSFDSGATNEKLFF; CDR3 DNA: TGTGCCAGCAGCTTCGACTCAGGAGCAACTAATGAAAAACTGTTTTTT
V gene: TRBV9; D gene: .; J gene: TRBJ1-2; clone size: .; CDR3 length: 14; CDR3 protein: CASSVNTQNYGYTF; CDR3 DNA: TGTGCCAGCAGCGTAAATACACAAAACTATGGCTACACCTTC
V gene: TRBV5-1; D gene: .; J gene: TRBJ2-2; clone size: few; CDR3 length: 16; CDR3 protein: CASSLGQGIGTGELFF; CDR3 DNA: TGCGCCAGCAGCTTGGGCCAGGGCATAGGCACCGGGGAGCTGTTTTTT
V gene: TRBV29-1; D gene: TRBD2; J gene: TRBJ2-3; clone size: .; CDR3 length: 14; CDR3 protein: CSVGRAGGTDTQYF; CDR3 DNA: TGCAGCGTGGGCAGGGCGGGGGGCACAGATACGCAGTATTTT
V gene: TRBV18; D gene: .; J gene: TRBJ1-1; clone size: .; CDR3 length: 15; CDR3 protein: CASSPSGDRDTEAFF; CDR3 DNA: TGTGCCAGCTCACCCTCAGGCGACCGGGACACTGAAGCTTTCTTT
V gene: TRBV6-1; D gene: .; J gene: TRBJ1-1; clone size: .; CDR3 length: 13; CDR3 protein: CASSGVMNTEAFF; CDR3 DNA: TGTGCCAGCAGTGGGGTCATGAACACTGAAGCTTTCTTT
V gene: TRBV11-3; D gene: .; J gene: TRBJ1-1; clone size: .; CDR3 length: 18; CDR3 protein: CASSLDRRARGWNTEAFF; CDR3 DNA: TGTGCCAGCAGCTTAGATCGTCGGGCCAGGGGATGGAACACTGAAGCTTTCTTT
V gene: TRBV2; D gene: .; J gene: TRBJ1-4; clone size: .; CDR3 length: 13; CDR3 protein: CASSGDLNEKLFF; CDR3 DNA: TGTGCCTCATCAGGGGACCTTAATGAAAAACTGTTTTTT
V gene: TRBV15; D gene: TRBD1; J gene: TRBJ1-1; clone size: few; CDR3 length: 16; CDR3 protein: CATSRVRGQGTTEAFF; CDR3 DNA: TGTGCCACCAGCAGAGTTCGGGGACAGGGGACCACTGAAGCTTTCTTT
V gene: TRBV6-1; D gene: TRBD1; J gene: TRBJ2-4; clone size: .; CDR3 length: 15; CDR3 protein: CASSDRDRAKNIQYF; CDR3 DNA: TGTGCCAGCAGTGACAGGGACAGGGCCAAAAACATTCAGTACTTC
V gene: TRBV6-1; D gene: .; J gene: TRBJ2-3; clone size: .; CDR3 length: 14; CDR3 protein: CASRRDSGTDTQYF; CDR3 DNA: TGTGCCAGCCGGAGGGACAGTGGGACAGATACGCAGTATTTT
V gene: TRBV19; D gene: .; J gene: TRBJ1-1; clone size: .; CDR3 length: 15; CDR3 protein: CASSIPQPPLGEAFF; CDR3 DNA: TGTGCCAGTAGTATACCCCAGCCCCCACTGGGTGAAGCTTTCTTT